This entry concerns a single TCR beta chain. Per the germline V gene, CDR1 is MNHEY and CDR2 is SMNVEV (reference sequence). The V gene end was trimmed by 4 bases and the J gene end by 7 bases; junction bases not matched to a gene: 9. The CDR3 length is 14 residues. Per the original data handling: Amplification of reference gene primers was used by the study to estimate nucleated cell counts. Generated by immunoSEQ multiplex PCR, the TCRdb table keeps only in-frame clones and is missing some. That table is the source of V, J and clone size, and D and trimming were worked out from the DNA. The sample consists of about 90,000 clones, roughly 90% of them appearing once. This entry is derived from a study of blood T cell repertoires in COVID-19. As for the study in general: COVID-19 samples, acute and convalescent, were from the United States, Italy and Spain. PBMCs, B-cell-depleted T cells, or T cells provided the cDNA or gDNA that made up the material.

V usage is TRBV27 and J usage is TRBJ1-1; 7 bases are a match to TRBD1. This TCR was sampled from a woman in her 70s with acute or convalescent COVID-19. Sequencing was done on a sample of peripheral blood. The CDR3 spells CASSSPGQAIEAFF. The CDR3 DNA is TGTGCCAGCAGTTCCCCCGGACAGGCTATTGAAGCTTTCTTT.